The 29 T cell receptor beta chains reported below all come from one sample, sequenced in a study of T cells in tuberculosis. Profiling relied on immunoSEQ multiplex PCR, and the TCRdb table lists in-frame clones only, not all of them. The table shows approximately 58,000 clones, with 88% occurring only once. Cells were sorted from thawed PBMC rested overnight and stained with GMM-loaded CD1B tetramer, viability dye and anti-CD3. C32 glucose monomycolate from Rhodococcus equi was loaded onto the CD1B tetramers. The sequenced sample was CD1b-GMM tetramer-negative cells sorted from PBMCs. The receptors shown here come from an adult woman with latent tuberculosis.

The chain couples TRBV6-5 to TRBJ2-7, with D perhaps TRBD1 (5 bases). The germline gives CDR1 MNHEY, CDR2 SVGAGI. V lost 6 bases, J lost 5 bases, and 17 bases lay in between. The CDR3 covers 14 residues. CDR3 residues: CASRKQGFWDEQYF. The DNA for the CDR3 is TGTGCCAGCAGAAAGCAGGGTTTTTGGGACGAGCAGTACTTC.

The chain employs TRBV18 and TRBJ1-2; TRBD1 is a possible D gene (6 bases). Between the trimmed V and J ends, which lost 2 bases and 8 bases, there was a span of 12 bases. The CDR3 runs to 13 residues. Germline V gene sequence: CDR1 KGHSH, CDR2 LQKENI. The CDR3 DNA sequence: TGTGCCAGCTCACCAGGGGGCGCCGGGGGCTACACCTTC. Translation gives CASSPGGAGGYTF.

This chain connects TRBV7-2 to TRBJ2-7; 8 nucleotides line up with TRBD1. The CDR3 contains 15 residues. The germline V gene has CDR1 SGHTA and CDR2 FQGNSA. V lost 0 bases, J lost 4 bases, and 5 bases stayed unmatched. DNA for the CDR3: TGTGCCAGCAGCTTAGCCAGGGGGCTTCTTTACGAGCAGTACTTC. It translates to CASSLARGLLYEQYF.

The V call is TRBV9, the J call TRBJ1-5; TRBD1 might be the D (5 bases). Germline V gene data show CDR1 as SGDLS and CDR2 as YYNGEE. This CDR3 comprises 14 residues. V was trimmed by 0 bases and J by 4 bases, leaving 8 bases between them. The CDR3, as DNA: TGTGCCAGCAGCGTAGGGGGCTTGAATCAGCCCCAGCATTTT. Translating it yields CASSVGGLNQPQHF.

The chain joins TRBV19 to TRBJ1-6; weak D call: TRBD1 (6 bases). The CDR3 has 13 residues. V dropped 7 bases and J dropped 10 bases, with 14 bases sitting between them. Per germline, CDR1 LNHDA and CDR2 SQIVND (reference sequence). Here the CDR3 DNA reads TGTGCCAGTACCCGGACAGCAGGGTCACCCCTCCACTTT. Amino acids: CASTRTAGSPLHF.

The gene calls are TRBV7-2 and TRBJ1-1; 7 bases line up with TRBD1. Unmatched junction bases numbered 14, after V lost 5 bases and J lost 5 bases. The CDR3 covers 16 residues. Germline values: CDR1 SGHTA, CDR2 FQGNSA. The CDR3 DNA is TGTGCCAGCAGCCCCCAAAGACAGGGATCAGGTACTGAAGCTTTCTTT. It yields the protein CASSPQRQGSGTEAFF.

The rearrangement uses TRBV11-2 and TRBJ1-2; D may be TRBD1 (6 bases). The CDR3 consists of 14 residues. Germline V lookup: CDR1 SGHAT, CDR2 FQNNGV. V gave up 1 base and J gave up 4 bases, with 10 bases separating them. Here the CDR3 DNA reads TGTGCCAGCAGCTTAGTTGACAGGCGCTATGGCTACACCTTC. Translating it yields CASSLVDRRYGYTF.

This chain connects TRBV9 to TRBJ2-7; 11 nucleotides line up with TRBD2. The CDR3 consists of 13 residues. V gave up 1 base and J gave up 10 bases; unmatched junction bases: 4. Germline CDR1 reads SGDLS; CDR2 reads YYNGEE. The CDR3 coding sequence is TGTGCCAGCAGCGTAACGACTAGCGGGGAACAGTACTTC. Translated: CASSVTTSGEQYF.

The chain recombines TRBV7-8 with TRBJ2-5, with 13 bases lining up with TRBD2. The CDR3 is made up of 14 amino acids. The trim removed 2 bases at V and 12 bases at J, leaving 6 bases unmatched. Looked up from germline, CDR1 is SGHVS and CDR2 is FQNEAQ. CDR3 sequence: CASSLSTSGRAEYF. CDR3 DNA sequence: TGTGCCAGCAGCTTAAGCACTAGCGGGAGGGCCGAGTACTTC.

The rearrangement uses TRBV7-2 and TRBJ1-2, with TRBD1 as a possible D gene (6 bases). CDR1 SGHTA and CDR2 FQGNSA come from the germline V gene. The CDR3 runs to 15 residues. V lost 4 bases and J 5 bases, leaving 17 bases between the germline ends. The CDR3, as DNA: TGTGCCAGCAGCTCCACGGACAGTTCTGTGTATGGCTACACCTTC. Translated, it gives CASSSTDSSVYGYTF.

The V call is TRBV13, the J call TRBJ2-1; TRBD2 aligns across 11 bases. Losses at the gene ends were 5 bases for V and 6 bases for J; bases not matched to a gene: 6. Germline CDR1 PRHDT, CDR2 FYEKMQ (reference sequence). CDR3 length: 15 residues. The CDR3 spells CASSPGLAGLNEQFF. As DNA, the CDR3 is TGTGCCAGCAGCCCAGGACTAGCGGGCCTCAATGAGCAGTTCTTC.

This clone has only one observation. The rearrangement joins TRBV11-2 to TRBJ2-7; 11 bases map to TRBD1. V was pared by 5 bases and J by 2 bases, with 14 bases of the junction left unmatched. Germline V gene lookup returns CDR1 SGHAT and CDR2 FQNNGV. The CDR3 sequence is 18 residues long. As DNA, the CDR3 is TGTGCCAGCAGCCCCACAAGAAGGGACAGGGGGGCAACCTACGAGCAGTACTTC. This translates into CASSPTRRDRGATYEQYF.

The chain uses TRBV7-2 and TRBJ2-6; tentatively, D is TRBD1 (6 bases). The V end lost 5 bases, the J end lost 0 bases, and 11 bases lay between the germline ends. The CDR3 length is 16 residues. CDR1 is SGHTA, CDR2 FQGNSA, per germline. CDR3 DNA sequence: TGTGCCAGCAGCCTACAGGGCGTCTCTGGGGCCAACGTCCTGACTTTC. This encodes CASSLQGVSGANVLTF.

With respect to this clone: The junction shows a germline mismatch at one end, possibly a read error. The V and J genes are TRBV29-1 and TRBJ2-7; 8 positions match TRBD2. The CDR3 has 16 residues. CDR1 and CDR2 (germline): SQVTM, ANQGSEA. CDR3 in amino acids: CGVAWGGAGGGGEQYF. The CDR3 nucleotides are TGCGGCGTTGCGTGGGGGGGTGCGGGGGGAGGTGGCGAGCAGTACTTC.

The V gene is TRBV7-9, the J gene TRBJ2-1; 9 bases are a match to TRBD2. The CDR3 runs to 15 residues. V lost 3 bases and J lost 8; bases outside the gene matches: 8. Germline V lookup: CDR1 SEHNR, CDR2 FQNEAQ (reference sequence). CDR3 sequence (DNA): TGTGCCAGCAGCTTCGAGCCGGGACTAGCATATGAGCAGTTCTTC. Its protein is CASSFEPGLAYEQFF.

The rearrangement uses TRBV4-2 and TRBJ2-5; D not resolved. Trimming took 1 base from V and 5 from J, leaving 8 bases between them. Germline CDR1 reads LGHNA; CDR2 reads YNFKEQ. The CDR3 sequence is 13 residues long. Here the CDR3 DNA reads TGTGCCAGCAGCCAAGGCCACTGGGAGACCCAGTACTTC. As protein: CASSQGHWETQYF.

This clone appeared once. V is TRBV7-6 and J is TRBJ1-4; D may be TRBD1 (6 bases). Trimming stripped 4 bases from V and 5 bases from J, with 14 bases between. The germline V gene encodes CDR1 SGHVS and CDR2 FNYEAQ. CDR3 length: 15 amino acids. CDR3 protein: CASSSPRGGNEKLFF. DNA of the CDR3: TGTGCCAGCAGCTCGCCCAGGGGTGGGAATGAAAAACTGTTTTTT.

The rearrangement joins TRBV28 to TRBJ2-7; TRBD1 aligns across 8 bases. Germline V gene lookup returns CDR1 MDHEN and CDR2 SYDVKM. Germline trimming cut 8 bases from V and 3 bases from J; bases unmatched to any gene: 12. This CDR3 has 15 residues. The CDR3 coding sequence is TGTGCCAGCCGAACGACAGGGGTCCTAATCTACGAGCAGTACTTC. Amino acids: CASRTTGVLIYEQYF.

This clone came up once. The V gene is TRBV19, the J gene TRBJ2-3, with D possibly TRBD2 on 6 matching bases. The germline V and J ends were trimmed by 0 bases and 2 bases, with 12 bases remaining between them. The CDR3 is 16 amino acids. Germline V lookup: CDR1 LNHDA, CDR2 SQIVND (reference sequence). CDR3 amino acids: CASSIDRQGLTDTQYF. The CDR3 DNA reads as TGTGCCAGTAGTATAGATAGGCAGGGACTCACAGATACGCAGTATTTT. Supplemented by reference TRBV19 and TRBJ2-3, the full variable domain reads DGGITQSPKYLFRKEGQNVTLSCEQNLNHDAMYWYRQDPGQGLRLIYYSQIVNDFQKGDIAEGYSVSREKKESFPLTVTSAQKNPTAFYLCASSIDRQGLTDTQYFGPGTRLTVL.

V and J are TRBV4-3 and TRBJ1-1; D gene ambiguous. CDR1 LGHNA and CDR2 YSLEER come from the germline V gene. Trimming stripped 0 bases from V and 1 base from J, with 12 bases between. This CDR3 region has 16 residues. The CDR3 nucleotides read TGCGCCAGCAGCCAAGAAGCCCCAACAGAGAACACTGAAGCTTTCTTT. This encodes CASSQEAPTENTEAFF.

The chain employs TRBV9 and TRBJ1-6; D gene uncertain. Trimming removed 0 bases at V and 0 bases at J, with 10 bases between. This CDR3 spans 17 amino acids. The germline V gene encodes CDR1 SGDLS and CDR2 YYNGEE. CDR3 loop: CASSVGGVDSYNSPLHF. The CDR3 DNA reads TGTGCCAGCAGCGTAGGGGGAGTTGACTCCTATAATTCACCCCTCCACTTT.

The chain recombines TRBV28 with TRBJ2-5; D might be TRBD1 (6 bases). The length of the CDR3 is 16 residues. V was cut by 3 bases and J by 0 bases, with 14 bases left in between. The V gene's germline CDR1 is MDHEN and CDR2 SYDVKM. The CDR3 sequence is CASSFRDTGYQETQYF. Here the CDR3 DNA reads TGTGCCAGCAGTTTCAGGGACACGGGGTACCAAGAGACCCAGTACTTC.

This sequence joins TRBV19 and TRBJ2-5; TRBD1 matches 7 bases. Germline assignment: CDR1 LNHDA and CDR2 SQIVND (reference sequence). The CDR3 sequence is 15 residues long. The ends lost 5 bases at V and 1 base at J; junction bases unmatched: 7. In nucleotides, the CDR3 is TGTGCCAGTAGTTCAAAGGGGGCGGCCCAAGAGACCCAGTACTTC. Its protein product is CASSSKGAAQETQYF.

The V and J genes are TRBV7-9 and TRBJ2-7; D remains ambiguous. V dropped 3 bases and J dropped 1 base, with 7 bases sitting between them. The germline gives CDR1 SEHNR, CDR2 FQNEAQ (reference sequence). The CDR3 is 13 residues long. The CDR3 region has the DNA TGTGCCAGCAGCTTTCAAAATTCCTACGAGCAGTACTTC. Translating gives CASSFQNSYEQYF.

The chain has TRBV30 and TRBJ1-1, with 9 bases lining up with TRBD1. Trimming took 8 bases from V and 4 from J; bases not matched to a gene: 5. This CDR3 region has 12 residues. Germline CDR1 GTSNPN, CDR2 SVGIG (reference sequence). In DNA, the CDR3 is TGTGCCCGGGACAGGGATATCACTGAAGCTTTCTTT. The encoded protein is CARDRDITEAFF.

V is TRBV15 and J is TRBJ2-7, with TRBD2 matching 11 bases. Per the germline V gene, CDR1 is LNHNV and CDR2 is YYDKDF (reference sequence). V shed 4 bases, J shed 2 bases, and the junction held 4 bases outside the gene matches. The CDR3 spans 15 residues. The CDR3 DNA reads TGTGCCACCAGCACTACTAGCGGGGGACCCTACGAGCAGTACTTC. Encoded protein: CATSTTSGGPYEQYF.

This clone appeared a single time. The V and J genes are TRBV7-2 and TRBJ1-4, with D possibly being TRBD1 (6 bases). The CDR3 is 17 residues long. Trimming removed 1 base at V and 6 bases at J, with 18 bases between. Germline loops: CDR1 SGHTA, CDR2 FQGNSA. The CDR3 DNA reads as TGTGCCAGCAGCTTAGGCACAGGGATGTGGGCTGATGAAAAACTGTTTTTT. Translated: CASSLGTGMWADEKLFF.

The chain uses TRBV9 and TRBJ2-7; 8 nucleotides match TRBD1. The V segment lost 4 bases and the J segment 5 bases; nucleotides outside the gene matches: 8. The CDR3 extends over 14 amino acids. Germline values: CDR1 SGDLS, CDR2 YYNGEE. CDR3 loop: CASSTGQGLDEQYF. The DNA of the CDR3 is TGTGCCAGCAGCACCGGACAGGGACTTGACGAGCAGTACTTC.

This chain connects TRBV6-5 to TRBJ1-1, with D tentatively TRBD1 (5 bases). From germline, CDR1 is MNHEY and CDR2 SVGAGI. The CDR3 loop spans 15 amino acids. V lost 7 bases to trimming and J lost 1 base, with 16 bases between them. CDR3 nucleotides: TGTGCCAGCATCAGGTCCAGGAGGGGGAACACTGAAGCTTTCTTT. It yields the protein CASIRSRRGNTEAFF.